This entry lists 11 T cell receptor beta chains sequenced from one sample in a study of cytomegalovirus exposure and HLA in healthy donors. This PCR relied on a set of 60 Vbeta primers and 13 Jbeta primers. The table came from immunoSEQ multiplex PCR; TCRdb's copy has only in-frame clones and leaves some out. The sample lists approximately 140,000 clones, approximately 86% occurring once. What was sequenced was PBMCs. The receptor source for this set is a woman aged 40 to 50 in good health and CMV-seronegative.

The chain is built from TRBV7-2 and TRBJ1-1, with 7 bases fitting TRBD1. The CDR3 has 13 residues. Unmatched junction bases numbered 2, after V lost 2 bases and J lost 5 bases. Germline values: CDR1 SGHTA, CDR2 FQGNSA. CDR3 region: CASSLTTGTEAFF. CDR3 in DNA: TGTGCCAGCAGCTTAACGACAGGGACTGAAGCTTTCTTT. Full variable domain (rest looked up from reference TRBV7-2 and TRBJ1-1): GAGVSQSPSNKVTEKGKDVELRCDPISGHTALYWYRQSLGQGLEFLIYFQGNSAPDKSGLPSDRFSAERTGGSVSTLTIQRTQQEDSAVYLCASSLTTGTEAFFGQGTRLTVV.

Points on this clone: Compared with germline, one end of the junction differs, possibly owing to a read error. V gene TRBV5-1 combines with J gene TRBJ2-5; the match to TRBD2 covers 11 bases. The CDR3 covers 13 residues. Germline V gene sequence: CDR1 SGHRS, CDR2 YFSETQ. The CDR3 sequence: CASSTSGSETQYF. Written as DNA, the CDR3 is TGTGCCAGCAGCACTAGCGGGAGTGAGACCCAGTACTTC. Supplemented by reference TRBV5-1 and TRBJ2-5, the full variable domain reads KAGVTQTPRYLIKTRGQQVTLSCSPISGHRSVSWYQQTPGQGLQFLFEYFSETQRNKGNFPGRFSGRQFSNSRSEMNVSTLELGDSALYLCASSTSGSETQYFGPGTRLLVL.

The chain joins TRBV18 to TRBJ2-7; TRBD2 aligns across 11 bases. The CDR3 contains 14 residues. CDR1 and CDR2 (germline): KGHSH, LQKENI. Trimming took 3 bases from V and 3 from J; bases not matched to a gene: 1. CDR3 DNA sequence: TGTGCCAGCTCACCGGGACTAGCGGACTACGAGCAGTACTTC. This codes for CASSPGLADYEQYF.

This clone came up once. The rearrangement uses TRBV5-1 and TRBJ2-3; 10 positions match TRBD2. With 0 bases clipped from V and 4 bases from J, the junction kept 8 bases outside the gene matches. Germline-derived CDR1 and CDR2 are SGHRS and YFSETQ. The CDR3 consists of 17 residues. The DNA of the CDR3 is TGCGCCAGCAGCTTGGAGTCTAGCGGGAGACCCTCAGATACGCAGTATTTT. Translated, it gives CASSLESSGRPSDTQYF.

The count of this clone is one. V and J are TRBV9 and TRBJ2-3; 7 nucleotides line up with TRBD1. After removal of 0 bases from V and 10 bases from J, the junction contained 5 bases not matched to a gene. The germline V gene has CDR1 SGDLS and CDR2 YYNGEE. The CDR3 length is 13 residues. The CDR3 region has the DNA TGTGCCAGCAGCGTAGAGGGGGCAGGGGCGCAGTATTTT. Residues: CASSVEGAGAQYF.

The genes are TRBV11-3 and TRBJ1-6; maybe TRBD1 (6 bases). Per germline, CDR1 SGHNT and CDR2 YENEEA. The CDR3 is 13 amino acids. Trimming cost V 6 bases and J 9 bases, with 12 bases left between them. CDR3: CASSTGLGSPLHF. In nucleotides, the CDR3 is TGTGCCAGCAGTACAGGGCTAGGTTCACCCCTCCACTTT.

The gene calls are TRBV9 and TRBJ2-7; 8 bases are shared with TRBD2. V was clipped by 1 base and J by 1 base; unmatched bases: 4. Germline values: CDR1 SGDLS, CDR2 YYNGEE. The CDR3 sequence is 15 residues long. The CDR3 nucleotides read TGTGCCAGCAGCGTAAGCAGCGGGAGATCCTACGAGCAGTACTTC. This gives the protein CASSVSSGRSYEQYF. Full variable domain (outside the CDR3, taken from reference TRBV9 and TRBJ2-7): DSGVTQTPKHLITATGQRVTLRCSPRSGDLSVYWYQQSLDQGLQFLIQYYNGEERAKGNILERFSAQQFPDLHSELNLSSLELGDSALYFCASSVSSGRSYEQYFGPGTRLTVT.

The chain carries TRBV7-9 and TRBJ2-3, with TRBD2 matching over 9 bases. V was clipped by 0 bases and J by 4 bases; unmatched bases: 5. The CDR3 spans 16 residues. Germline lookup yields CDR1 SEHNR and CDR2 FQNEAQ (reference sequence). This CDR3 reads CASSLAVSGSSDTQYF. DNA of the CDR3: TGTGCCAGCAGCTTAGCTGTTAGCGGGAGTTCAGATACGCAGTATTTT.

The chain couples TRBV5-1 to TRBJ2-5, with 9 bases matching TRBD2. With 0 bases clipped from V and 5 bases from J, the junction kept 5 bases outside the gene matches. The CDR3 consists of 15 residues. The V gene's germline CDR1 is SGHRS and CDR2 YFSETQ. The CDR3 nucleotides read TGCGCCAGCAGCTTGGGAGCGGGAGGTAGGGAGACCCAGTACTTC. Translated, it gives CASSLGAGGRETQYF.

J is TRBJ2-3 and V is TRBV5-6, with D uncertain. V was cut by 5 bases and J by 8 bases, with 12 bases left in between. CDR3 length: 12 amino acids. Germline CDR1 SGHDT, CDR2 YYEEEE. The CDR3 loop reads CASSSGAATQYF. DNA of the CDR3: TGTGCCAGCAGTTCCGGTGCGGCTACGCAGTATTTT.

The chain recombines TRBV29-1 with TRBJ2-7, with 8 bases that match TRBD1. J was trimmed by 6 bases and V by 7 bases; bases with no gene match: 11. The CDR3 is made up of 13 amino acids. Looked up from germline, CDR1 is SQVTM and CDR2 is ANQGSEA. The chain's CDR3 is CSALGQGAIEQYF. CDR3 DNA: TGCAGCGCCCTAGGACAGGGAGCGATCGAGCAGTACTTC.